This record covers a single TCR beta chain. Its antigen has not been determined. One base away there is no much larger clone; base qualities are not given. The record originates from a study of shared clonotypes between healthy human individuals (dated by TCRdb to 2020 to 2021). Some background on the complete study: The cohort comprised two women and a few men aged 18 to 49 years. For each donor, CD4 naive and CD4 memory were each given three plates, CD8 naive was given two plates, and CD8 memory was given one plate. To estimate repertoire size and how much clonotypes are shared between individuals, the study performed deep sequencing of blood TCR repertoires from about 5 healthy adults. Libraries were prepared and TCR repertoires were sequenced by different laboratories using diverse techniques, in order to increase sequencing depth and limit assay-specific biases. Leukapheresis yielded between about 0.85 and 9 billion PBMCs per donor.

What the study reported, not specific to this receptor: Naive subsets generally had larger estimated clonotype richness than memory subsets did. Because the study included a small number of donors, the genetic and exposure-history diversity represented was limited. Sampling was restricted to blood, and TCR repertoires in tissues likely differ from the TCR repertoires found in blood. Clonotypes shared by all four sorted-subset donors showed higher generation probabilities than non-shared clonotypes. Even with the large sequencing depth, rarefaction of the sorted-subset datasets indicated that sequencing was incomplete. Sharing across a few donors was observed for approximately 5% of naive CD4, 3% to 4% of naive CD8, roughly 2.4% of memory CD4, and approximately 0.41% of memory CD8 clonotypes. Pairwise subsampling led to the expectation that sequencing depth would affect the degree of clonotype sharing among donors.

TCR CDR3 regions were amplified from genomic DNA by multiplex PCR using the deep immunoSEQ assay. Extracted genomic DNA from each cell subset was distributed evenly across all wells of several immunoSEQ 96-well plates, and each plate was treated as a replicate. For sorted subsets, each replicate PCR was loaded with roughly 0.2 ug genomic DNA, equivalent to approximately 33,000 T cell genomes. Purified libraries were quantified with a Qubit 3.0 fluorometer, sized on a Bioanalyzer 2100, and re-quantified with the KAPA Library Quantification kit. Every immunoSEQ 96-well plate was sequenced on a dedicated single-read 150-cycle Illumina NextSeq 550 flow cell. The paper's data handling went like this. Because the immunoSEQ output included only junctional sequences and no quality scores, the filtering could not be the same as the filtering used for full-length reads. Sequences were annotated with PyIR, a Python wrapper for IgBLAST v1.9, using IMGT germline references to assign V/J genes and CDR3. Any read was removed if the V/J assignment was weak (E-value above 1e-6), the CDR3 was missing, or the read contained stop codons, out-of-frame junctions, or ambiguous translated residues. V3J clonotypes were defined as sequences sharing an identical inferred V gene, J gene, and CDR3 amino acid sequence. The percentage overlap between two repertoires was calculated by dividing the number of shared unique clonotypes by the size of the smaller repertoire. Repertoire richness was assessed with RTK rarefaction, the Chao1 estimator, and Recon v2.1 estimates of unobserved clonotypes. OLGA was used to compute generation probabilities for all TCRbeta clonotypes that the gDNA method yielded from a few donors. TCRdb mirrors the immuneACCESS table, restricted to in-frame sequences. Some clones are absent from its copies; in checked studies, under half trace to an unresolved V gene, and the reason for the others is unknown. The V and J calls and the clone size are those of that table, but D and trimming were determined from the DNA. The table for this sample lists about 2.3 million clones; 85% to 95% of them were counted only once. Around 0.35% of the sample belongs to the ten largest clones.

Taken from the germline V gene, the CDR1 and CDR2 loops are SQVTM and ANQGSEA. The V end gives up 4 bases and the J end 5 bases, leaving 5 bases in the junction not matched to a gene. The CDR3 starts with the cysteine, ends with the phenylalanine, and has 13 residues. CDR3 DNA is the only sequence kept; it has 39 bases, read in frame from the first base. The donors were healthy, HIV-negative adults with no recently reported acute infections or vaccinations. Every donor was a Caucasian adult residing in Nashville, Tennessee, USA. CD4+ T cells were enriched by magnetic negative selection, after which naive cells were positively selected on CD45RA and the negative fraction was taken as the memory subset. Blood was obtained by leukapheresis, after which PBMCs were separated by Ficoll-Histopaque density gradient centrifugation and cryopreserved in liquid nitrogen vapor phase. Analytical flow cytometry was used to check the purity and quantity of every magnetically sorted T cell population. From each sorted fraction, genomic DNA was isolated and quantified by UV absorbance on a Nanodrop 2000c.

The sequence is built from TRBV29-1 and TRBJ2-1, with TRBD2 matching 7 junction bases. Sequencing used naive CD4+ T cells from PBMCs. Read against the paper, the sample's cell subset or site label means: CD45RA+ positively selected. The sequence came from a man between 18 and 35 years old in good health. Some clones in this sample may be carry-over from other donors' samples. The DNA sequence reads TGCAGCGTTGCACGCGGGAGTGACAATGAGCAGTTCTTC. This translates into CSVARGSDNEQFF.